The clone carrying this T cell receptor (beta chain) occurred many times. Its matching antigen is unknown. TCRdb analysed the 5' RACE reads with MiXCR anew, one entry per CDR3 protein. Altogether roughly 120,000 distinct CDR3 sequences are present, 10% to 15% being singletons, with the ten largest covering about 15%. V was cut by 0 bases and J by 2 bases, with 10 bases left in between. The CDR3 runs to 15 residues. CDR1 is KGHDR and CDR2 is SFDVKD in the germline V gene. The sample comes from a study of spatial heterogeneity in lung cancer. On the study more broadly: When follow-up PBMC samples existed, they were sequenced (at a median of roughly 2 years after resection). Raw sequencing reads included, on average, more than ten appearances of each unique TCR and UMI combination. Overall study findings and caveats: Ubiquitous expanded tumor TCRs appeared in blood more at resection than follow-up.

The sample's time point: blood at routine non-recurrence follow-up after resection. In each case, whole RNA from tumor, nontumor lung or frozen PBMC was sequenced unsorted. V is TRBV24-1 and J is TRBJ2-7; the D gene is possibly TRBD1 (5 bases). The sequence was obtained from a male donor with early-stage non-small cell lung cancer. The sample in question was PBMCs, obtained at follow-up. CDR3 protein: CATSDLSDNPYEQYF. CDR3 coding DNA: TGTGCCACCAGTGATTTGTCGGACAACCCCTACGAGCAGTACTTC.